The 32 T cell receptor beta chains below all came from one sample that was sequenced in a study of T-cell memory formation after mild COVID-19. From the 5' RACE reads, TCRdb called clonotypes with MiXCR, one entry per CDR3 protein. The sample has about 470,000 distinct CDR3 sequences; over 15% are singletons. Sequenced material: PBMCs or a T cell subset sorted from them (not recorded which). Receptor source: an adult woman who had mild COVID-19 (a few samples of this study predate the infection). Cell type and time point are not known.

This clonotype has just a few counts. CDR3 nucleotide sequence: TGTGCCAGTAGTAGCTTGCAGGGGAACACTGAAGCTTTCTTT. It is translated as CASSSLQGNTEAFF. The genes are TRBV19 and TRBJ1-1; possibly TRBD1 for D (5 bases). This CDR3 contains 14 residues. V was clipped by 4 bases and J by 1 base, with 10 bases between them. Germline V CDR1 and CDR2: LNHDA, SQIVND (reference sequence).

This clonotype was recorded a few times. The chain couples TRBV2 to TRBJ1-2; 8 bases agree with TRBD1. The germline V gene has CDR1 SNHLY and CDR2 FYNNEI. With 6 bases clipped from V and 6 bases from J, the junction kept 12 bases outside the gene matches. The CDR3 spans 15 residues. The DNA of the CDR3 is TGTGCCAGCAGCGCAGGACAGGGTCATAGGAATGGCTACACCTTC. This sequence encodes CASSAGQGHRNGYTF.

The chain employs TRBV7-3 and TRBJ1-2; 8 bases are shared with TRBD1. Germline-derived CDR1 and CDR2 are SGHTA and FQGTGA. CDR3 length equals 13 residues. The V and J ends lost 8 bases and 7 bases, in that order; junction bases with no gene match: 9. CDR3: CASGRQGMVGYTF. CDR3 in DNA: TGTGCCAGCGGCAGACAGGGGATGGTTGGCTACACCTTC.

The V and J genes are TRBV7-3 and TRBJ2-2; 9 bases agree with TRBD1. This CDR3 region has 14 residues. After removal of 8 bases from V and 8 bases from J, the junction contained 9 bases not matched to a gene. Germline CDR1 SGHTA, CDR2 FQGTGA. CDR3 nucleotide sequence: TGTGCCAGCGGGGGACAGGGTATTAGTGGGGAGCTGTTTTTT. This translates into CASGGQGISGELFF.

The chain couples TRBV4-3 to TRBJ2-1, with TRBD2 matching 7 bases. CDR3 length: 14 amino acids. From germline, CDR1 is LGHNA and CDR2 YSLEER. V lost 3 bases, J lost 10 bases, and 9 bases stayed unmatched. This chain's CDR3 is CASSQKVLADEQFF. In DNA form, the CDR3 reads TGCGCCAGCAGCCAGAAGGTGCTAGCGGACGAGCAGTTCTTC.

The rearrangement joins TRBV12-3 or TRBV12-4 to TRBJ2-3, with 7 bases matching TRBD1. The CDR3 contains 15 residues. V was pared by 5 bases and J by 4 bases, with 9 bases of the junction left unmatched. The CDR3 DNA reads TGTGCCAGCAGTCCAACAGGGGCTCTACCAGATACGCAGTATTTT. This gives the protein CASSPTGALPDTQYF.

The CDR3 protein is CASSESGMVANTGELFF. The CDR3 coding sequence is TGCGCCAGCAGTGAGTCTGGGATGGTCGCGAACACCGGGGAGCTGTTTTTT. The J gene is TRBJ2-2, the V gene TRBV10-2; D gene uncertain. Trimming pared 0 bases from V and 0 bases from J, leaving 11 bases between. Germline V gene lookup returns CDR1 WSHSY and CDR2 SAAADI. This CDR3 has 17 residues.

The chain employs TRBV19 and TRBJ2-2, with D uncertain. CDR3 size: 14 residues. Trimming removed 3 bases from V and 6 bases from J, with 11 bases in between. Germline V CDR1 and CDR2: LNHDA, SQIVND (reference sequence). CDR3 in DNA: TGTGCCAGTAGTATGGCGTCCTCCTCCGGGGAGCTGTTTTTT. It specifies CASSMASSSGELFF. Drawing the rest from reference TRBV19 and TRBJ2-2, the complete variable domain is DGGITQSPKYLFRKEGQNVTLSCEQNLNHDAMYWYRQDPGQGLRLIYYSQIVNDFQKGDIAEGYSVSREKKESFPLTVTSAQKNPTAFYLCASSMASSSGELFFGEGSRLTVL.

This clonotype has a handful of counts. The chain carries TRBV5-4 and TRBJ1-1; weak D call: TRBD1 (6 bases). This CDR3 region has 16 residues. V lost 4 bases and J lost 1, with 17 bases in between. The germline CDR1 and CDR2 sequences are SGHNT and YYREEE (reference sequence). CDR3 protein: CASSHRDDEPNTEAFF. As DNA, the CDR3 is TGTGCCAGCAGCCACAGGGACGATGAACCGAACACTGAAGCTTTCTTT.

This sequence joins TRBV5-5 and TRBJ2-7, with 7 bases fitting TRBD1. J lost 9 bases, V lost 6 bases, and 15 bases had no gene match. The germline V gene has CDR1 SGHKS and CDR2 YYEKEE (reference sequence). This CDR3 is built from 14 residues. CDR3: CASMAGTVKHGQYF. CDR3 nucleotide sequence: TGTGCCAGCATGGCCGGGACAGTGAAGCATGGGCAGTACTTC.

The rearrangement joins TRBV19 to TRBJ2-7, with D perhaps TRBD1 or TRBD2 (5 bases each). From germline, CDR1 is LNHDA and CDR2 SQIVND (reference sequence). CDR3 length equals 14 residues. Trimming pared 5 bases from V and 3 bases from J, leaving 14 bases between. In DNA, the CDR3 is TGTGCCAGTAGTCCCCGGGGCGGCGTCTACGAGCAGTACTTC. Protein: CASSPRGGVYEQYF.

This clonotype was picked up many times. The chain links TRBV14 to TRBJ2-1; D tentatively reads TRBD1 or TRBD2 (5 bases each). There are 12 residues in the CDR3. Germline V gene sequence: CDR1 SGHDN, CDR2 FVKESK. The V end lost 3 bases, the J end lost 7 bases, and 7 bases lay between the germline ends. The CDR3 coding sequence is TGTGCCAGCAGCCACTGGGGGAATGAGCAGTTCTTC. It encodes CASSHWGNEQFF.

The chain joins TRBV5-1 to TRBJ2-1, with 7 bases that match TRBD1. Germline CDR1 reads SGHRS; CDR2 reads YFSETQ. After removal of 4 bases from V and 13 bases from J, the junction contained 11 bases not matched to a gene. There are 13 residues in the CDR3. CDR3 in amino acids: CASSGTAQETQFF. The CDR3 nucleotides are TGCGCCAGCAGCGGGACAGCGCAAGAGACCCAGTTCTTC.

The chain employs TRBV6-5 and TRBJ1-6; D remains unclear. This CDR3 region has 15 residues. Germline V gives CDR1 MNHEY, CDR2 SVGAGI. Between the trimmed V and J ends, which lost 1 base and 4 bases, there was a span of 8 bases. CDR3 sequence (DNA): TGTGCCAGCAGTTACTTCTCCGGGTATAATTCACCCCTCCACTTT. Protein: CASSYFSGYNSPLHF.

This clonotype was observed a handful of times. This chain's CDR3 is CASSPPPGVQTQYF. The CDR3 DNA sequence: TGTGCCAGCAGCCCCCCACCGGGCGTACAGACCCAGTACTTC. This chain joins TRBV11-1 and TRBJ2-5, with D uncertain. Trimming shortened V by 5 bases and J by 6 bases, and 16 bases separated the two germline ends. From germline, CDR1 is SGHAT and CDR2 FQDESV (reference sequence). The CDR3 sequence is 14 residues long.

This clonotype was found a few times. The chain recombines TRBV23-1 with TRBJ2-3, with D unclear. TRBV23-1 is classed as an ORF, of uncertain function. Trimming left V 1 base short and J 4 bases short, with 6 bases between. The CDR3 covers 13 residues. The CDR3 reads CASSQLRADTQYF. The DNA for the CDR3 is TGCGCCAGCAGTCAATTGCGAGCAGATACGCAGTATTTT.

This chain joins TRBV6-5 and TRBJ1-2; 7 nucleotides match TRBD1. Germline CDR1 MNHEY, CDR2 SVGAGI. The CDR3 consists of 18 residues. The V and J ends lost 5 bases and 3 bases, in that order; junction bases with no gene match: 18. CDR3 in amino acids: CASSRTGTATSDYYGYTF. CDR3 nucleotides: TGTGCCAGCAGTAGAACCGGGACAGCAACCTCTGATTACTATGGCTACACCTTC.

The CDR3 is CAWSGGTKRGSNQPQHF. The CDR3 coding sequence is TGTGCCTGGAGTGGCGGAACGAAGAGGGGAAGCAATCAGCCCCAGCATTTT. V and J are TRBV30 and TRBJ1-5; D is possibly TRBD1 (5 bases). V was trimmed by 1 base and J by 1 base, leaving 17 bases between them. The length of the CDR3 is 17 residues. In germline, CDR1 is GTSNPN, CDR2 SVGIG (reference sequence).

The chain carries TRBV9 and TRBJ2-5; D remains unclear. V was shortened by 3 bases and J by 7 bases, with 13 bases between the two germline ends. Germline CDR1 is SGDLS and CDR2 is YYNGEE. This CDR3 has 13 residues. The CDR3 is CASSEQTWGTQYF. The DNA for the CDR3 is TGTGCCAGCAGCGAGCAGACGTGGGGGACCCAGTACTTC.

This clonotype was counted between two and nine times. The V call is TRBV29-1, the J call TRBJ1-3; D not resolved. Trimming removed 7 bases from V and 2 bases from J, with 6 bases in between. The CDR3 is 11 residues long. CDR1 and CDR2 from the germline V gene are SQVTM and ANQGSEA. In nucleotides, the CDR3 is TGCAGCGGGATGACTGGAAACACCATATATTTT. This gives the protein CSGMTGNTIYF. The full variable domain, its missing parts supplied by reference TRBV29-1 and TRBJ1-3, is SAVISQKPSRDICQRGTSLTIQCQVDSQVTMMFWYRQQPGQSLTLIATANQGSEATYESGFVIDKFPISRPNLTFSTLTVSNMSPEDSSIYLCSGMTGNTIYFGEGSWLTVV.

This clonotype was recorded a few times. This chain links TRBV19 with TRBJ2-1; 7 bases match TRBD2. V lost 7 bases to trimming and J lost 7 bases; unmatched junction nucleotides: 19. Germline V CDR1 and CDR2: LNHDA, SQIVND (reference sequence). The length of the CDR3 is 17 residues. The CDR3 loop reads CASTPWGGGGSINEQFF. DNA for the CDR3: TGTGCCAGTACTCCATGGGGAGGTGGCGGGAGTATAAATGAGCAGTTCTTC.

This chain uses TRBV24-1 with TRBJ2-1; D is tentatively TRBD1 or TRBD2 (5 bases each). Germline V gene lookup returns CDR1 KGHDR and CDR2 SFDVKD. The CDR3 extends over 14 amino acids. The V end lost 7 bases, the J end lost 4 bases, and 13 bases lay between the germline ends. The CDR3 coding sequence is TGTGCCACCAGATCCGGGACGGATTACAATGAGCAGTTCTTC. It codes for CATRSGTDYNEQFF.

The CDR3 is CASSSTLGQGTSGNEQFF. CDR3 DNA sequence: TGTGCCAGCAGTTCCACCCTCGGGCAAGGGACTAGCGGCAATGAGCAGTTCTTC. This sequence joins TRBV12-3 or TRBV12-4 and TRBJ2-1, with 11 bases matching TRBD2. Trimming at V came to 4 bases and at J to 6 bases, leaving 14 bases not matched to a gene. The CDR3 loop spans 18 amino acids.

This clonotype was seen more than once but under ten times. This chain joins TRBV7-9 and TRBJ2-7, with a tentative D call TRBD2 (6 bases). Germline lookup yields CDR1 SEHNR and CDR2 FQNEAQ (reference sequence). CDR3 size: 15 residues. V lost 2 bases, J lost 2 bases, and 13 bases lay in between. The CDR3 sequence: CASSLWDGGTYEQYF. In nucleotides, the CDR3 is TGTGCCAGCAGCTTATGGGACGGGGGAACCTACGAGCAGTACTTC.

V is TRBV20-1 and J is TRBJ2-1; TRBD2 matches at 8 bases. Unmatched junction bases numbered 14, after V lost 0 bases and J lost 7 bases. The CDR3 covers 17 residues. The germline V gene encodes CDR1 DFQATT and CDR2 SNEGSKA (reference sequence). The CDR3 here is CSARDPTLAGHRNEQFF. CDR3 coding DNA: TGCAGTGCTAGAGATCCCACCCTAGCGGGCCATCGGAATGAGCAGTTCTTC.

This clonotype was seen only a few times. The rearrangement uses TRBV12-3 or TRBV12-4 and TRBJ2-7, with D possibly TRBD2 on 6 matching bases. V was shortened by 0 bases and J by 5 bases, with 8 bases between the two germline ends. The CDR3 is 13 amino acids. The CDR3 region is CASSLAGGHEQYF. CDR3 DNA: TGTGCCAGCAGTTTAGCGGGAGGCCACGAGCAGTACTTC.

J is TRBJ2-3 and V is TRBV7-8; 8 bases are shared with TRBD2. The CDR3 runs to 14 residues. Germline values: CDR1 SGHVS, CDR2 FQNEAQ. V dropped 8 bases and J dropped 1; count of bases not matched to a gene: 5. The CDR3, as DNA: TGTGCCAGCTTCGGTAGCGGGGGCACAGATACGCAGTATTTT. This gives the protein CASFGSGGTDTQYF.

The rearrangement links TRBV7-2 to TRBJ2-1; the D gene is possibly TRBD2 (5 bases). The CDR3 contains 13 residues. Trimming shortened V by 4 bases and J by 6 bases, and 10 bases separated the two germline ends. In germline, CDR1 is SGHTA, CDR2 FQGNSA. Written as DNA, the CDR3 is TGTGCCAGCAGCTCAACTAGGATCAATGAGCAGTTCTTC. It yields the protein CASSSTRINEQFF.

The rearrangement links TRBV7-8 to TRBJ2-7, with D hard to call. Germline V gene lookup returns CDR1 SGHVS and CDR2 FQNEAQ. Trimming took 5 bases from V and 7 from J, leaving 24 bases between them. The CDR3 runs to 16 residues. The CDR3 sequence is CASSPPLRTSLREQYF. CDR3 in DNA: TGTGCCAGCAGCCCGCCCCTCAGGACCTCCCTAAGGGAGCAGTACTTC.

A few counts support this clonotype. The rearrangement joins TRBV5-1 to TRBJ2-3, with D perhaps TRBD2 (7 bases). Germline-derived CDR1 and CDR2 are SGHRS and YFSETQ. The CDR3 contains 15 residues. V lost 0 bases to trimming and J lost 9 bases, with 17 bases between them. The CDR3 DNA sequence: TGCGCCAGCAGCTTGGAGCTAGGGGGGGCGTTAACGCAGTATTTT. Translation gives CASSLELGGALTQYF.

This chain joins TRBV5-5 and TRBJ1-4; TRBD1 is a possible D gene (5 bases). The CDR3 spans 16 residues. From germline, CDR1 is SGHKS and CDR2 YYEKEE (reference sequence). V was trimmed by 0 bases and J by 7 bases, leaving 16 bases between them. As DNA, the CDR3 is TGTGCCAGCAGCTTGGGCCCCGGGACCGGCATTGAAAAACTGTTTTTT. Its protein product is CASSLGPGTGIEKLFF.

This clonotype came up many times. This chain links TRBV14 with TRBJ2-3; D possibly matches TRBD1 or TRBD2 (5 bases each). V dropped 4 bases and J dropped 1 base, with 12 bases sitting between them. The CDR3 consists of 15 residues. Germline-derived CDR1 and CDR2 are SGHDN and FVKESK. The CDR3 bases are TGTGCCAGCAGCCCCGGGGCGAGGGGCACAGATACGCAGTATTTT. This encodes CASSPGARGTDTQYF.